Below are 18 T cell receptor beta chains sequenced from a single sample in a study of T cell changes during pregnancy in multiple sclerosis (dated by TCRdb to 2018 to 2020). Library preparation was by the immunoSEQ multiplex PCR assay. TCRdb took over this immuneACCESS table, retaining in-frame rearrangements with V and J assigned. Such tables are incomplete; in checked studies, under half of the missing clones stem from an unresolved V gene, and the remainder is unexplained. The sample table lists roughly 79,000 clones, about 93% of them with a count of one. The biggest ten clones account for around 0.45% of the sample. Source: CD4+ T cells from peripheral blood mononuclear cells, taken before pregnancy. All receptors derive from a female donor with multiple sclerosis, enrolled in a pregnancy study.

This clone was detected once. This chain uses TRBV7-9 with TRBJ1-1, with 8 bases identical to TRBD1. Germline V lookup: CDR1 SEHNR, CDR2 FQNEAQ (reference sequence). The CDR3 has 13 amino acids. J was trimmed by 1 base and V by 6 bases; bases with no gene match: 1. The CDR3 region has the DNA TGTGCCAGCAGGGACAGGGCGAACACTGAAGCTTTCTTT. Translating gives CASRDRANTEAFF.

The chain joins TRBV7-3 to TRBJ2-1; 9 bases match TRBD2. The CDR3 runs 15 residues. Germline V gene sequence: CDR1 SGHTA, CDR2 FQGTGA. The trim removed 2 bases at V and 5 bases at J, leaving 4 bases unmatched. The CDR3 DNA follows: TGTGCCAGCAGCTTAGAACTAGCGGGCAACAATGAGCAGTTCTTC. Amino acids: CASSLELAGNNEQFF. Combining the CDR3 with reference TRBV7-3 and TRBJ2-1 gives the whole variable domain GAGVSQTPSNKVTEKGKYVELRCDPISGHTALYWYRQSLGQGPEFLIYFQGTGAADDSGLPNDRFFAVRPEGSVSTLKIQRTERGDSAVYLCASSLELAGNNEQFFGPGTRLTVL.

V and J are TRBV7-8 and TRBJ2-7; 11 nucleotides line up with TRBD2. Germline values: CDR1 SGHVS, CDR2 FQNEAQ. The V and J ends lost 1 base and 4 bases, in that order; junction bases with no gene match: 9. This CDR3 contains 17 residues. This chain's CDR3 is CASSLGTSGYLGYEQYF. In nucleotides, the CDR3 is TGTGCCAGCAGCTTAGGGACTAGCGGGTACTTGGGGTACGAGCAGTACTTC.

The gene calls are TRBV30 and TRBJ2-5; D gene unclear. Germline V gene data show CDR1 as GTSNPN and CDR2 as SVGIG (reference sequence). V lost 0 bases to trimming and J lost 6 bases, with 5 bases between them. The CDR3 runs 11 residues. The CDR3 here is CAWSVQKTQYF. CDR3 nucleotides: TGTGCCTGGAGTGTACAAAAGACCCAGTACTTC.

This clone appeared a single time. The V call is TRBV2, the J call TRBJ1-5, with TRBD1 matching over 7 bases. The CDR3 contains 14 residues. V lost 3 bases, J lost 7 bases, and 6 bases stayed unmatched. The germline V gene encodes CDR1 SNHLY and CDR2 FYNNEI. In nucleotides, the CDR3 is TGTGCCAGCAGTGACTTTACAGGGGCCCAGCCCCAGCATTTT. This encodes CASSDFTGAQPQHF.

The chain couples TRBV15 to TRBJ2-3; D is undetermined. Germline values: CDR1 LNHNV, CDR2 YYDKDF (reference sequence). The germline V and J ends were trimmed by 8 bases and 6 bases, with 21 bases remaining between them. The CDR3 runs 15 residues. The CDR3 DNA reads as TGTGCCACCTCCCCCGCTAGTCGTTTCTCCGATACGCAGTATTTT. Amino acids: CATSPASRFSDTQYF.

The CDR3 DNA reads as TGTGCCAGCAGCGGACCGGGACAGCAATACAATGAGCAGTTCTTC. Translation gives CASSGPGQQYNEQFF. V and J are TRBV9 and TRBJ2-1, with 7 bases matching TRBD1. The CDR3 consists of 15 residues. V lost 3 bases, J lost 4 bases, and 7 bases stayed unmatched. Germline V gene sequence: CDR1 SGDLS, CDR2 YYNGEE.

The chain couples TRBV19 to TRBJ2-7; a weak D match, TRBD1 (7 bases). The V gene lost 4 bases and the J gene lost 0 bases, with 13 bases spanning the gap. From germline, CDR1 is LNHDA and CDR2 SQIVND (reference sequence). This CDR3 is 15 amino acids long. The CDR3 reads CASSNPRDSSYEQYF. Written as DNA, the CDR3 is TGTGCCAGTAGTAACCCGCGGGACAGCTCCTACGAGCAGTACTTC.

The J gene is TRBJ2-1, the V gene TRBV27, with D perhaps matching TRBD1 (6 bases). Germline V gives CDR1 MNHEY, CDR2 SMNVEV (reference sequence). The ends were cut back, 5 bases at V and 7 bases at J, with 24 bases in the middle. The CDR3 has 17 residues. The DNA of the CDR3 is TGTGCCAGCAGTCTCACATTTCAGGACGGACAGAGGAATGAGCAGTTCTTC. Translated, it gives CASSLTFQDGQRNEQFF.

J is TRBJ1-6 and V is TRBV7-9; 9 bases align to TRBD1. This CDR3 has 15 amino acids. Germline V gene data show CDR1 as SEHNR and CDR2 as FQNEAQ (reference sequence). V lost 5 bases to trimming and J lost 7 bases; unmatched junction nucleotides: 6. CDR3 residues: CASSHLTGGNSPLHF. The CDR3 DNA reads TGTGCCAGCAGCCACCTGACAGGGGGAAATTCACCCCTCCACTTT.

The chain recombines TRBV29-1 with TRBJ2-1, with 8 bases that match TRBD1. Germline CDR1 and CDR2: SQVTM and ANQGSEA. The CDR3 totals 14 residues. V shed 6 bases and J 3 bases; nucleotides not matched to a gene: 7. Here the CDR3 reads CSVGLGTGYNEQFF. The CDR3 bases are TGCAGCGTGGGATTAGGGACAGGCTACAATGAGCAGTTCTTC.

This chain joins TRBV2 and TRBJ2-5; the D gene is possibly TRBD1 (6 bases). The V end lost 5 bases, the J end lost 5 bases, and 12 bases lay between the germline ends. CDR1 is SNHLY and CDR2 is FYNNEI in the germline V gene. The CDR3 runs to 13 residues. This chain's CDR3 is CASSRGGVETQYF. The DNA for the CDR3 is TGTGCCAGCAGTAGAGGGGGAGTTGAGACCCAGTACTTC.

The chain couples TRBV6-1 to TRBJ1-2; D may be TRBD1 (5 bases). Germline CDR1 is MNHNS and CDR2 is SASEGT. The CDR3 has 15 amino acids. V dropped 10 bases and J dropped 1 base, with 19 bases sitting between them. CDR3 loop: CATVGGTLFNYGYTF. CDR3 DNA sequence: TGTGCCACCGTGGGGGGAACCCTCTTTAACTATGGCTACACCTTC.

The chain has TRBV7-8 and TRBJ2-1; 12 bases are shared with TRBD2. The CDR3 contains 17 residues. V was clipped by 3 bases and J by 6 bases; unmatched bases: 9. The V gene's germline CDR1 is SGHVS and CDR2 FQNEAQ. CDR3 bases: TGTGCCAGCAGCTTCGTACCGACTAGCGGGAGCGGCAATGAGCAGTTCTTC. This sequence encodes CASSFVPTSGSGNEQFF.

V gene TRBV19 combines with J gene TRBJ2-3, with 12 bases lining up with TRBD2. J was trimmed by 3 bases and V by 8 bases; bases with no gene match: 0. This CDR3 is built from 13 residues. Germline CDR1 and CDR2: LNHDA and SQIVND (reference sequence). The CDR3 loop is CASGTSGTDTQYF. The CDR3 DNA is TGTGCCAGTGGGACTAGCGGGACAGATACGCAGTATTTT.

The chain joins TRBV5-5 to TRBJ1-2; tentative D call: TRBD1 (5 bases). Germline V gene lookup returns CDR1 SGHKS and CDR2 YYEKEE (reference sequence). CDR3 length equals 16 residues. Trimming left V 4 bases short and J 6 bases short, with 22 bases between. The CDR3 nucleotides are TGTGCCAGCAGCCCGGGAGAGGGCAGGGCGAATAATGGCTACACCTTC. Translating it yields CASSPGEGRANNGYTF.

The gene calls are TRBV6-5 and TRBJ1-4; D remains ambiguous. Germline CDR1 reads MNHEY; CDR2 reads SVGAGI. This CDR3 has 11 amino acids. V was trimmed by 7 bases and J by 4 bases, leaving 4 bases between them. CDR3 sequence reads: CASKLNEKLFF. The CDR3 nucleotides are TGTGCCAGCAAGCTTAATGAAAAACTGTTTTTT.

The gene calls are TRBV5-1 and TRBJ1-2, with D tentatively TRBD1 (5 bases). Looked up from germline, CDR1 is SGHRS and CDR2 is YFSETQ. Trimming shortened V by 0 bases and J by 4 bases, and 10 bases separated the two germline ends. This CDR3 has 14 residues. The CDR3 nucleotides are TGCGCCAGCAGCTTGGGACAGAACTCCTATGGCTACACCTTC. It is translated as CASSLGQNSYGYTF. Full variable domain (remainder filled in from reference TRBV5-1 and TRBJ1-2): KAGVTQTPRYLIKTRGQQVTLSCSPISGHRSVSWYQQTPGQGLQFLFEYFSETQRNKGNFPGRFSGRQFSNSRSEMNVSTLELGDSALYLCASSLGQNSYGYTFGSGTRLTVV.